Listed below are T cell receptor beta chains from one sample, sequenced in a study of control samples from healthy donors and cancer patients. Here immunoSEQ multiplex PCR was the method, and the copy in TCRdb shows in-frame clones only, minus some. The sample has fewer than 200,000 clones, about 90% seen once. Sequenced input: blood. The receptors originated from a man aged 25 to 40 in good health. CDR3s include the opening cysteine and the closing phenylalanine or tryptophan. The D gene is left open where the match is weak. Size values are once, few and many counts, or a class for expanded clones, and some rows have none.

size	V	J	D	DNA	CDR3
-	TRBV9	TRBJ1-1	-	TGTGCCAGCAGCGGCCCCCTAGGCACTGAAGCTTTCTTT	CASSGPLGTEAFF
-	TRBV4-1	TRBJ2-5	TRBD1	TGCGCCAGCAGCCAGGGACAGGGGACGGAGACCCAGTACTTC	CASSQGQGTETQYF
-	TRBV9	TRBJ2-3	TRBD2	TGTGCCAGCAGCGTCTTCAACGGGAGGGCGACAGATACGCAGTATTTT	CASSVFNGRATDTQYF
-	TRBV10-3	TRBJ1-2	-	TGTGCCATCAGCACAGGCCCCTATGGCTACACCTTC	CAISTGPYGYTF
-	TRBV24-1	TRBJ2-3	TRBD1	TGTGCCACCGGAGACAGGGGGCTCACAGATACGCAGTATTTT	CATGDRGLTDTQYF
-	TRBV5-1	TRBJ2-3	-	TGCGCCAGTCGACTCGACCTGGATACGCAGTATTTT	CASRLDLDTQYF
once	TRBV24-1	TRBJ2-6	-	TGTGCCACCAGTGATCCCAGGGGAGGAATCACCGCTGGGGCCAACGTCCTGACTTTC	CATSDPRGGITAGANVLTF
-	TRBV27	TRBJ2-1	-	TGTGCCAGCAGTTTATCGGGGGGCCTTCACAATGAGCAGTTCTTC	CASSLSGGLHNEQFF
-	TRBV9	TRBJ2-1	TRBD2	TGTGCCAGCAGCGTAGTTGCGGGAGGGCCCAATGAGCAGTTCTTC	CASSVVAGGPNEQFF
-	TRBV5-1	TRBJ2-7	-	TGCGCCAGCAGTCTAGGAGGCTCCGACGAGCAGTACTTC	CASSLGGSDEQYF
-	TRBV7-9	TRBJ1-2	-	TGTGCCAGCACCCCAGGTCTGAATGGCTACACCTTC	CASTPGLNGYTF
-	TRBV6-5	TRBJ1-1	-	TGTGCCAGCAGTTACACACTCGGGCAGGGCGGGACACAACCGCTCTTT	CASSYTLGQGGTQPLF
once	TRBV9	TRBJ1-4	-	TGTGCCAGCAGCGTAGCGACCGATGAAAAACTGTTTTTT	CASSVATDEKLFF
few	TRBV5-5	TRBJ1-5	-	TGTGCCAGCAGCTTGGCTTCGGGGGCCTATAGCAATCAGCCCCAGCATTTT	CASSLASGAYSNQPQHF
-	TRBV6-1	TRBJ1-2	-	TGTGCCAGCAGTGAGTTGCTCCAGAATCCTTCTAACTATGGCTACACCTTC	CASSELLQNPSNYGYTF
-	TRBV9	TRBJ1-2	TRBD1	TGTGCCAGCAGCGCCCTACAGGGGAGGGTGGATGGCTACACCTTC	CASSALQGRVDGYTF
-	TRBV10-3	TRBJ2-2	-	TGTGCCATCAGTGAGCTTTTGCGAGACAACACCGGGGAGCTGTTTTTT	CAISELLRDNTGELFF
-	TRBV7-8	TRBJ2-2	TRBD1	TGTGCCAGCAGCTTAGCGTATGGGACAGGGGACACCGGGGAGCTGTTTTTT	CASSLAYGTGDTGELFF
-	TRBV13	TRBJ1-3	-	TGTGCCAGCAGCTTCAGGACGGCTGGAAACACCATATATTTT	CASSFRTAGNTIYF
-	TRBV4-3	TRBJ1-4	-	TGCGCCAGCAGCCAAGATTCGGCAGGGGAGGAAAAACTGTTTTTT	CASSQDSAGEEKLFF
few	TRBV18	TRBJ1-1	-	TGTGCCAGCTCACCACGGAGGGGCGTAGGTGAAGCTTTCTTT	CASSPRRGVGEAFF
-	TRBV4-1	TRBJ1-5	-	TGCGCCAGCAGCCAACGTAATAGCGATCAGCCCCAGCATTTT	CASSQRNSDQPQHF
-	TRBV24-1	TRBJ2-1	TRBD2	TGTGCCACCAGTGACCCGGGACTAGCGGGACGGGGCACCTACAATGAGCAGTTCTTC	CATSDPGLAGRGTYNEQFF
few	TRBV2	TRBJ1-5	-	TGTGCCAGCACCTCTCAGGGGCTAGGCAATCAGCCCCAGCATTTT	CASTSQGLGNQPQHF
-	TRBV4-3	TRBJ2-5	TRBD1	TGCGCCAGCAGCCAAGACAGGGACAGGGTCCAAGAGACCCAGTACTTC	CASSQDRDRVQETQYF
-	TRBV11-3	TRBJ2-2	-	TGTGCCAGCAGCACATGGAAGGATGAAACGAACACCGGGGAGCTGTTTTTT	CASSTWKDETNTGELFF
-	TRBV27	TRBJ2-1	-	TGTGCCAGCAGTTTACGGATGACTAGTATGGACAATGAGCAGTTCTTC	CASSLRMTSMDNEQFF
-	TRBV2	TRBJ1-2	-	TGTGCCAGCAGGCGACGTGGGGCTCTCTATGGCTACACCTTC	CASRRRGALYGYTF
-	TRBV4-2	TRBJ2-1	-	TGTGCCAGCAGCCAAGATCCCCAGAGCTCCTACAATGAGCAGTTCTTC	CASSQDPQSSYNEQFF
-	TRBV9	TRBJ1-5	-	TGTGCCACTGTCGACAGGTTCAATCAGCCCCAGCATTTT	CATVDRFNQPQHF
once	TRBV7-6	TRBJ2-2	-	TGTGCCAGCAGCTTAAAAGGAGCAGCGCGGTACACCGGGGAGCTGTTTTTT	CASSLKGAARYTGELFF
-	TRBV28	TRBJ2-1	TRBD2	TGTGCCAGCAGTTTACCCGAACTAGCGGGAGTTGCTATGGGTGAGCAGTTCTTC	CASSLPELAGVAMGEQFF
-	TRBV7-9	TRBJ1-2	TRBD1	TGTGCCAGCAGCTTAGGGGACAGCGGAACTGGGTATGCTTACACCTTC	CASSLGDSGTGYAYTF
-	TRBV5-6	TRBJ1-1	TRBD1	TGTGCCAGCAGCTTGGACAGGGGGCTTTTGGATACTGAAGCTTTCTTT	CASSLDRGLLDTEAFF
-	TRBV28	TRBJ2-7	-	TGTGCCAGCACCCCCCCCCAGGGTCAGGTCTCCTACGAGCAGTACTTC	CASTPPQGQVSYEQYF
-	TRBV2	TRBJ1-1	-	TGTGCCAGCAGGGGGGATTTGTGGACTGAAGCTTTCTTT	CASRGDLWTEAFF
-	TRBV5-6	TRBJ2-6	-	TGTGCCTCGAGAAGGGGCTCTGGGGCCAACGTCCTGACTTTC	CASRRGSGANVLTF
-	TRBV11-2	TRBJ1-5	-	TGTGCCAGCAGCTTTACGAATTATCAGCCCCAGCATTTT	CASSFTNYQPQHF
-	TRBV7-3	TRBJ2-1	TRBD2	TGTGCCAGCAGCTCTGCGGGACTACTCCGCAATGAGCAGTTCTTC	CASSSAGLLRNEQFF
-	TRBV11-2	TRBJ2-3	-	TGTGCCAGCAGCTTACTTATTCTAGATACGCAGTATTTT	CASSLLILDTQYF